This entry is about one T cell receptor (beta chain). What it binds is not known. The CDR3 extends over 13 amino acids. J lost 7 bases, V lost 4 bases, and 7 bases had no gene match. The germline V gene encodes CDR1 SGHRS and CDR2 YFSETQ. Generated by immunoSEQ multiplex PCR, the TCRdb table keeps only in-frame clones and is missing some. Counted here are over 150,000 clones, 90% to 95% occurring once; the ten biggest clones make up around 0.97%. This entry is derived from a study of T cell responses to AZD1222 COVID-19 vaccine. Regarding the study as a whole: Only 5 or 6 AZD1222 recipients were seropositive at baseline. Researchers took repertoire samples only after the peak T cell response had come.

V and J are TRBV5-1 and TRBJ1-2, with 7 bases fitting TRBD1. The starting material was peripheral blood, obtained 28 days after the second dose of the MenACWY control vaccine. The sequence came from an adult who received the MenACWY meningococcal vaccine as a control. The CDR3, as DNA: TGCGCCAGCAGCCCAGGGACAGAATCTGGCTACACCTTC. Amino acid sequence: CASSPGTESGYTF.